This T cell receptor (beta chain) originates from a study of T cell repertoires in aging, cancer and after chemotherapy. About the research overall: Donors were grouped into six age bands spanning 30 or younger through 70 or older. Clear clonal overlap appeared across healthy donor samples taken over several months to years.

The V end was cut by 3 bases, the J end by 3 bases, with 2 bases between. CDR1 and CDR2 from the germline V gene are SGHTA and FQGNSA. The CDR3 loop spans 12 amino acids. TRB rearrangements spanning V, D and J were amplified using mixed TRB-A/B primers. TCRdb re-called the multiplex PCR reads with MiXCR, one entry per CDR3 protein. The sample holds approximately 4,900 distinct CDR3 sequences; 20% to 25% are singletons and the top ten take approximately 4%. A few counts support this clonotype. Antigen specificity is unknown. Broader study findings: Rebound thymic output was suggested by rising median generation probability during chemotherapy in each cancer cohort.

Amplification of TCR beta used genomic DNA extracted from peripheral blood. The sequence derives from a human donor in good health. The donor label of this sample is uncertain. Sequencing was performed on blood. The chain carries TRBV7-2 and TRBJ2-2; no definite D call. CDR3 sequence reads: CASSFYTGELFF. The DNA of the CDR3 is TGTGCCAGCAGCTTTTACACCGGGGAGCTGTTTTTT.